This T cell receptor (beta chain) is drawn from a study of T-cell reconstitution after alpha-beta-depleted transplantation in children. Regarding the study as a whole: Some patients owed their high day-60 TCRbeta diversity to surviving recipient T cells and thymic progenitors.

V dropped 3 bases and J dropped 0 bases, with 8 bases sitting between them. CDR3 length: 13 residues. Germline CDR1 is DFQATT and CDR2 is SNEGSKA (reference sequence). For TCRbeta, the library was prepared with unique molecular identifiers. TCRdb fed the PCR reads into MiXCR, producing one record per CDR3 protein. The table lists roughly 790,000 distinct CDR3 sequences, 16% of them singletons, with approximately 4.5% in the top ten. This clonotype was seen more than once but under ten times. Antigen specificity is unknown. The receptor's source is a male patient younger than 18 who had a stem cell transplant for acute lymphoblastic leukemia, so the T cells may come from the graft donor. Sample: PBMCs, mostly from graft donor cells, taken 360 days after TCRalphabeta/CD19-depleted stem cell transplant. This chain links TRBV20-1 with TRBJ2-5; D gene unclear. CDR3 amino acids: CSASRADQETQYF. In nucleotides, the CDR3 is TGCAGTGCTAGTAGGGCGGACCAAGAGACCCAGTACTTC.